These T cell receptor beta chains were read from a single sample in a study of blood T cell repertoires in COVID-19. Sequencing used immunoSEQ multiplex PCR; TCRdb keeps in-frame clones, though not all of them. The data show around 86,000 clones, around four fifths seen once. Sequenced material: peripheral blood. The receptors were gathered from a human donor in a cohort sampled during active COVID-19. Both conserved end residues are part of each CDR3. Fields, in order: CDR3 length, clone size, D gene, J gene, V gene, CDR3 DNA, CDR3 protein. A D gene is named only where the DNA matches it firmly. Clone size, where shown, is once, few, many, or a class for clones that have expanded.

13 few NA TRBJ1-5 TRBV24-1 TGTGCCACCAGGAGGGCAAGCAATCAGCCCCAGCATTTT CATRRASNQPQHF
15 NA TRBD1 TRBJ1-4 TRBV7-6 TGTGCCAGCAGCCTTGGACAGGTACTAAATGAAAAACTGTTTTTT CASSLGQVLNEKLFF
16 NA TRBD1 TRBJ2-2 TRBV6-5 TGTGCCAGCAGTTCCTGGGACAGGGTGAACACCGGGGAGCTGTTTTTT CASSSWDRVNTGELFF
16 once TRBD2 TRBJ2-1 TRBV6-5 TGTGCCAGCAGTTACTCGATGGCTAGCGGTTACAATGAGCAGTTCTTC CASSYSMASGYNEQFF
15 NA NA TRBJ2-5 TRBV5-4 TGTGCCAGCAGCCCGCCCCAAACAGGCCAAGAGACCCAGTACTTC CASSPPQTGQETQYF
15 NA NA TRBJ2-1 TRBV7-2 TGTGCCAGCAGCCCGACATCCGGGAGCTACAATGAGCAGTTCTTC CASSPTSGSYNEQFF
13 NA TRBD1 TRBJ1-6 TRBV12-3/TRBV12-4 TGTGCCAGCAGAGGACAGGGTAATTCACCCCTCCACTTT CASRGQGNSPLHF
17 NA TRBD1 TRBJ1-1 TRBV19 TGTGCCAGTAGTCCCAGGGACAGGGGACGGACGAACACTGAAGCTTTCTTT CASSPRDRGRTNTEAFF
14 NA NA TRBJ2-1 TRBV6-5 TGTGCCAGCCGACCAGGGTTGGTTTCGGGTGAGCAGTTCTTC CASRPGLVSGEQFF
14 NA TRBD1 TRBJ1-5 TRBV5-8 TGTGCCAGCAGCCCCCGGACAGGGGGTCAGCCCCAGCATTTT CASSPRTGGQPQHF
16 NA NA TRBJ1-5 TRBV19 TGTGCCAGTAGTAGCCTGGGGGGGAAGATTAATCAGCCCCAGCATTTT CASSSLGGKINQPQHF
17 NA NA TRBJ2-7 TRBV27 TGTGCCAGCCAACAGTTTACCGGGTCCGGGGGTTCCTACGAGCAATACTTC CASQQFTGSGGSYEQYF
14 NA NA TRBJ1-3 TRBV5-6 TGTGCCAGCAGCTTAGGAACAGCTGGAAACACCATATATTTT CASSLGTAGNTIYF
14 NA TRBD2 TRBJ2-7 TRBV7-3 TGTGCCAGCAGCCCTCAGCGGGAGAGCTACGAGCAGTACTTC CASSPQRESYEQYF
12 NA NA TRBJ2-1 TRBV5-4 TGTGCCAGCAGCTTGCGAGGGGGTGAGCAGTTCTTC CASSLRGGEQFF
15 NA TRBD2 TRBJ2-7 TRBV5-1 TGCGCCAGCAAGAGACTAGCGGGAGGTGGGTACGAGCAGTACTTC CASKRLAGGGYEQYF
15 NA NA TRBJ2-2 TRBV6-5 TGTGCCAGCAGTTCCTCGACTTCCGGGTTCGGGGAGCTGTTTTTT CASSSSTSGFGELFF
13 NA NA TRBJ2-7 TRBV28 TGTGCCAGCAGCCTGAGCAGGTTCTACGAGCAGTACTTC CASSLSRFYEQYF
15 NA TRBD1 TRBJ1-1 TRBV5-1 TGCGCCAGCAGCCTTGGACAGGGGGCTTTCTCTGAAGCTTTCTTT CASSLGQGAFSEAFF
12 NA NA TRBJ2-7 TRBV12-3/TRBV12-4 TGTGCCAGCAGTTTAGATATTTACGAGCAGTACTTC CASSLDIYEQYF
13 NA TRBD1 TRBJ1-2 TRBV29-1 TGCAGCGTTGCCCCGACAGGGGCGTATGGCTACACCTTC CSVAPTGAYGYTF
14 NA TRBD1 TRBJ1-2 TRBV5-1 TGCGCCAGCAGCGCCACCCTAGGGGGCGATGGCTACACCTTC CASSATLGGDGYTF
15 NA TRBD1 TRBJ1-4 TRBV4-2 TGTGCCAGCAGCCTCATAACGGGACAGGATGAAAAACTGTTTTTT CASSLITGQDEKLFF
16 NA TRBD2 TRBJ2-1 TRBV3-1/TRBV3-2 TGTGCCAGCAGCCTACGGACTAGCGGGAGGGCTGATGAGCAGTTCTTC CASSLRTSGRADEQFF
14 NA TRBD1 TRBJ1-1 TRBV11-2 TGTGCCAGCAGCCACGGACAGGGTGCGACTGAAGCTTTCTTT CASSHGQGATEAFF
15 NA NA TRBJ1-4 TRBV2 TGTGCCAGCAGTGCCGCGACAGGCAGGGATGAAAAACTGTTTTTT CASSAATGRDEKLFF
12 NA NA TRBJ1-5 TRBV7-9 TGTGCCAGCAGCCCCTTAAATCAGCCCCAGCATTTT CASSPLNQPQHF
14 NA NA TRBJ1-2 TRBV28 TGTGCCAGCAGCCCCCCTGGTTCTGGCAGGGCTGAAACCTTC CASSPPGSGRAETF
14 NA TRBD1 TRBJ2-7 TRBV5-1 TGCGCCAGCAGCCACGGACAGGGAGCCTACGAGCAGTACTTC CASSHGQGAYEQYF
12 NA TRBD1 TRBJ1-1 TRBV6-5 TGTGCCAGCGACAGGGTGAACACTGAAGCTTTCTTT CASDRVNTEAFF
14 NA NA TRBJ2-3 TRBV11-2 TGTGCCAGCAGGCCAGGGTTTTTGACAGATACGCAGTATTTT CASRPGFLTDTQYF
13 NA NA TRBJ2-7 TRBV5-1 TGCGCCAGCAGCTCAGAAGGGACACACGAGCAGTACTTC CASSSEGTHEQYF
14 NA NA TRBJ1-5 TRBV5-4 TGTGCCAGCAGCTTGGGAGGACCGGGACAGCCCCAGCATTTT CASSLGGPGQPQHF
15 NA TRBD1 TRBJ2-1 TRBV6-1 TGTGCCAGCAGTGAAGGGACAGGGTCCTACAATGAGCAGTTCTTC CASSEGTGSYNEQFF
15 NA NA TRBJ1-1 TRBV5-1 TGCGCCAGCAGCTCCAATGGGCAGATAAACACTGAAGCTTTCTTT CASSSNGQINTEAFF
12 once NA TRBJ1-5 TRBV29-1 TGCAGCGTTGGCTTTCGCGATCAGCCCCAGCATTTT CSVGFRDQPQHF
13 NA NA TRBJ2-7 TRBV19 TGTGCCAGTAGTATAGGCGGCCCTGGCGAGCAGTACTTC CASSIGGPGEQYF
15 once NA TRBJ2-7 TRBV9 TGTGCCAGCAGCGTAGACGGGAGGGGGCTCAGCGAGCAGTACTTC CASSVDGRGLSEQYF
16 NA TRBD1 TRBJ1-4 TRBV27 TGTGCCAGCAGATCCGGACAGGTGAAGGGAAATGAAAAACTGTTTTTT CASRSGQVKGNEKLFF
16 once TRBD1 TRBJ2-7 TRBV5-6 TGTGCCAGCAGCTTGGAAGGGGTCGGGACAGCCTACGAGCAGTACTTC CASSLEGVGTAYEQYF
13 NA NA TRBJ2-1 TRBV5-1 TGCGCCAGTACGCTAGGCGATAACAATGAGCAGTTCTTC CASTLGDNNEQFF
13 NA TRBD1 TRBJ2-7 TRBV4-1 TGCGCCAGCAGCCTTCAGGGGGCCTACGAGCAGTACTTC CASSLQGAYEQYF
13 NA TRBD1 TRBJ1-4 TRBV2 TGTGCCAGCTCCGGGACAGGGGTAGAAAAACTGTTTTTT CASSGTGVEKLFF
15 NA TRBD1 TRBJ1-1 TRBV18 TGTGCCAGCTCACCCTCTGGACAGGGCCGGAGTGAAGCTTTCTTT CASSPSGQGRSEAFF
14 once NA TRBJ1-2 TRBV19 TGTGCCAGTAGTATAGGTAACAGGGTCCATGGCTACACCTTC CASSIGNRVHGYTF
16 NA NA TRBJ2-2 TRBV2 TGTGCCACCCCAAGAGGGCGGGTCCGGAACACCGGGGAGCTGTTTTTT CATPRGRVRNTGELFF
15 once NA TRBJ2-5 TRBV5-4 TGTGCCAGCAGCGCGGTTAGCCGGGGGCAAGAGACCCAGTACTTC CASSAVSRGQETQYF
15 NA NA TRBJ1-1 TRBV30 TGTGCCTGGAGGCGGAACGGCAGAGCGAACACTGAAGCTTTCTTT CAWRRNGRANTEAFF
15 NA TRBD1 TRBJ1-3 TRBV11-2 TGTGCCAGCAGGGGGACAGGGGGCGCCGGAAACACCATATATTTT CASRGTGGAGNTIYF
13 once TRBD1 TRBJ1-1 TRBV6-5 TGTGCCAGCAGGTGGGACAGCAACACTGAAGCTTTCTTT CASRWDSNTEAFF
15 NA TRBD1 TRBJ1-6 TRBV19 TGTGCCAGTAGTACAGGGGGCTCCTATAATTCACCCCTCCACTTT CASSTGGSYNSPLHF
14 NA NA TRBJ2-4 TRBV5-6 TGTGCCAGCAGCAAGGAGGGGGCTAGAAACATTCAGTACTTC CASSKEGARNIQYF
18 few TRBD1 TRBJ2-2 TRBV7-2 TGTGCCAGCAGCTTAGAGGCGCCGGGACAGGCTTTCACCGGGGAGCTGTTTTTT CASSLEAPGQAFTGELFF
16 NA TRBD1 TRBJ1-5 TRBV28 TGTGCCAGCCCCCCAGTGGCAGGGGGCACCAATCAGCCCCAGCATTTT CASPPVAGGTNQPQHF
16 NA TRBD1 TRBJ2-4 TRBV5-4 TGTGCCAGCAGCGCCGCACCCGACAGGGGTAAGGACATTCAGTACTTC CASSAAPDRGKDIQYF
14 NA TRBD1 TRBJ2-7 TRBV5-1 TGCGCCAGCAGCTCGCCGGACAGGGGATACGAGCAGTACTTC CASSSPDRGYEQYF